Listed below are T cell receptor beta chains from one sample, sequenced in a study of cytomegalovirus exposure and HLA in healthy donors. Using immunoSEQ multiplex PCR, the repertoire was profiled, and TCRdb retains in-frame clones only, with some absent. The sample comprises approximately 300,000 clones, 80% to 90% of which are singletons, and approximately 2% rests with the top ten. Sequences were obtained from PBMCs. Source of these receptors: a woman in her thirties or forties in good health and CMV-seropositive. Both conserved end residues are part of each CDR3. Fields, in order: J gene, V gene, D gene, clone size, CDR3 DNA, CDR3 protein. A D gene is named only where the DNA matches it firmly. Only some rows state a clone size, as once, few, many or a class for expanded clones.

>TRBJ2-3|TRBV11-2|TRBD2|few
TGTGCCAGCTCCGGACTAGTCGGGACAGATACGCAGTATTTT
CASSGLVGTDTQYF
>TRBJ1-5|TRBV19|TRBD1|.
TGTGCCAGTAGTGTTACAGGGGGCGCATTCGGTCAGCCCCAGCATTTT
CASSVTGGAFGQPQHF
>TRBJ2-1|TRBV5-1|TRBD2|.
TGCGCCAGCAGCTTTGGAGCGGGAGGTAACAATGAGCAGTTCTTC
CASSFGAGGNNEQFF
>TRBJ2-2|TRBV7-6|.|.
TGTGCCAGCAGCTTAGTACGGCAGGGGGGTACCACCGGGGAGCTGTTTTTT
CASSLVRQGGTTGELFF
>TRBJ2-1|TRBV27|TRBD2|few
TGTGCCAGCAGTCCCGGGACTAGCGGGACTAATGAGCAGTTCTTC
CASSPGTSGTNEQFF
>TRBJ2-1|TRBV19|.|.
TGTGCCAGTATCGGTCCTAGCCTCGACTACAATGAGCAGTTCTTC
CASIGPSLDYNEQFF
>TRBJ2-7|TRBV5-1|.|.
TGCGCCAGCAGCTTGGCCCAGGGGTCCTACGAGCAGTACTTC
CASSLAQGSYEQYF
>TRBJ2-2|TRBV4-3|.|.
TGCGCCAGCAGCCAGGATGGGCAGGGGCTCGGCGGGGAGCTGTTTTTT
CASSQDGQGLGGELFF
>TRBJ1-3|TRBV19|.|few
TGTGCCAGTAGTATCGACAGCTCTTCTGGAAACACCATATATTTT
CASSIDSSSGNTIYF
>TRBJ2-7|TRBV30|.|few
TGTGCCTGGAGTTTGCGGGGTCCTCTCTACGAGCAGTACTTC
CAWSLRGPLYEQYF
>TRBJ1-1|TRBV11-2|.|.
TGTGCCAGCCCATTCGGGGGGTGCGCTGAAGCTTTCTTT
CASPFGGCAEAFF
>TRBJ1-5|TRBV7-6|.|.
TGTGCCAGCAGCTCCCACAGAGATCAGCCCCAGCATTTT
CASSSHRDQPQHF
>TRBJ1-1|TRBV4-3|TRBD1|.
TGCGCCAGCAGCCAAGTGGGACAGGGGGCGAATACTGAAGCTTTCTTT
CASSQVGQGANTEAFF
>TRBJ2-7|TRBV5-1|.|.
TGCGCCAGCAGCAACCAGGTGACGGCCTTCTTC
CASSNQVTAFF
>TRBJ2-5|TRBV11-2|.|once
TGTGCCAGCAGCCTCCGACAGGCACAAGAGACCCAGTACTTC
CASSLRQAQETQYF
>TRBJ2-1|TRBV15|.|.
TGTGCCACCAGCAGAGAACTCTACAATGAGCAGTTCTTC
CATSRELYNEQFF
>TRBJ2-5|TRBV7-6|TRBD2|.
TGTGCCAGCAGCCTTTTTAGGAGCGGGAGGGAGGGAGAGACCCAGTACTTC
CASSLFRSGREGETQYF
>TRBJ2-7|TRBV27|TRBD1|.
TGTGCCAGCAGTTTAAGTACGACAGGGAGCTCCTACGAGCAGTACTTC
CASSLSTTGSSYEQYF
>TRBJ2-5|TRBV28|TRBD2|.
TGTGCCAGCCCCCCCAAGGGGGGAGGTCTAGCGGGGCAAGAGACCCAGTACTTC
CASPPKGGGLAGQETQYF
>TRBJ2-1|TRBV27|TRBD2|.
TGTGCCAGCGGGCTAGCGGGAGTGTCAAATGAGCAGTTCTTC
CASGLAGVSNEQFF
>TRBJ2-5|TRBV7-9|.|.
TGTGCCAGCAGCTCCCCTCTAGCACAAGAGACCCAGTACTTC
CASSSPLAQETQYF
>TRBJ2-3|TRBV6-6|TRBD2|.
TGTGCCAGTGCGGGGCTAGCGGGAACAGATACGCAGTATTTT
CASAGLAGTDTQYF
>TRBJ2-5|TRBV18|.|.
TGTGCCAGCTCACCGGCAGAGACCCAGTACTTC
CASSPAETQYF
>TRBJ1-2|TRBV29-1|.|.
TGCAGCGTTGTTGACGGAGGGCACTATGGCTACACCTTC
CSVVDGGHYGYTF
>TRBJ1-3|TRBV4-2|.|.
TGTGCCAGCAGCCCCGATGCGTCTGGAAACACCATATATTTT
CASSPDASGNTIYF
>TRBJ2-5|TRBV27|TRBD2|.
TGTGCCAGCAGTTTACGGAAAAGCGGGACTAGCGGGGACCAAGGTCCCCAGTACTTC
CASSLRKSGTSGDQGPQYF
>TRBJ2-1|TRBV4-3|.|.
TGCGCCAGCAGCCAAGAAAGTTTACGGGGGAGCGGCGATGAGCAGTTCTTC
CASSQESLRGSGDEQFF
>TRBJ2-3|TRBV29-1|.|.
TGCAGCGTTGAAGCTCTAGGTACGCAGTATTTT
CSVEALGTQYF
>TRBJ2-7|TRBV29-1|.|once
TGCAGCGTTGCCCAGACTCTCCTTGACGAGCAGTACTTC
CSVAQTLLDEQYF
>TRBJ1-2|TRBV27|TRBD1|.
TGTGCCAGCCAACGACAGGGCTCAAATGGCTACACCTTC
CASQRQGSNGYTF
>TRBJ2-5|TRBV2|TRBD2|.
TGTGCCAGCCAGTCTAGCGGGATCAAGACCCAGTACTTC
CASQSSGIKTQYF
>TRBJ2-7|TRBV7-9|.|.
TGTGCCAGCAGCTCCGCGTCGGGTGGGCAGTACTTC
CASSSASGGQYF
>TRBJ2-3|TRBV7-2|TRBD2|.
TGTGCCAGCAGCTTAACGGGACTAGCGGGAGGCGATACGCAGTATTTT
CASSLTGLAGGDTQYF
>TRBJ2-1|TRBV7-9|.|once
TGTGCCAGCAGCCCCGGACAAGCGTACAATGAGCAGTTCTTC
CASSPGQAYNEQFF
>TRBJ2-7|TRBV15|TRBD1|.
TGTGCCACCAGCAGGGGACAGGTTGCAGCCTACGAGCAGTACTTC
CATSRGQVAAYEQYF
>TRBJ2-2|TRBV5-1|TRBD2|few
TGCGCCAGCAGCGGAGGACTAGCGGGTTGGGCCGGGGAGCTGTTTTTT
CASSGGLAGWAGELFF
>TRBJ2-5|TRBV27|.|.
TGTGCCAGCAGGGCTACAGGGTCTCCGTCGTCCCAAGAGACCCAGTACTTC
CASRATGSPSSQETQYF
>TRBJ2-3|TRBV9|TRBD2|once
TGTGCCAGCAGCGTAGGGGAGGGTCGTACAGATACGCAGTATTTT
CASSVGEGRTDTQYF
>TRBJ2-1|TRBV30|.|.
TGTGCCTGGATGAGGGAGACTGCGAATGAGCAGTTCTTC
CAWMRETANEQFF
>TRBJ2-1|TRBV28|TRBD1|.
TGTGCCAGCAGCTCATTCACGGGACAGGGCTACAATGAGCAGTTCTTC
CASSSFTGQGYNEQFF
>TRBJ2-7|TRBV29-1|.|.
TGCAGCGTTGTTGGCAGGGTGGACGAGCAGTACTTC
CSVVGRVDEQYF
>TRBJ2-7|TRBV6-6|.|.
TGTGCCAGCAGTCATCAAGGGGGACGGTCCTACGAGCAGTACTTC
CASSHQGGRSYEQYF
>TRBJ1-1|TRBV7-6|TRBD1|.
TGTGCCAGCAGCTTTGGGACAGACACTGAAGCTTTCTTT
CASSFGTDTEAFF
>TRBJ2-5|TRBV5-1|.|.
TGCGCCAGCTCCCTGGAGGCGGGACAGACCCAGTACTTC
CASSLEAGQTQYF
>TRBJ2-5|TRBV6-4|.|.
TGTGCCAGCAGTGACTCGGGCACCCTTCAAGAGACCCAGTACTTC
CASSDSGTLQETQYF
>TRBJ2-1|TRBV19|TRBD2|.
TGTGCCAGTAGCCCCTCAGCGGGGGCGAGCGATGAGCAGTTCTTC
CASSPSAGASDEQFF
>TRBJ1-2|TRBV7-2|.|.
TGTGCCAGCAGCTTAGCGCTCGGAAACTACCCAGGGGGCTACACCTTC
CASSLALGNYPGGYTF
>TRBJ2-3|TRBV7-6|TRBD2|once
TGTGCCAGCAGCTTATTGGAGCTAGCGGGAGGGGATACGCAGTATTTT
CASSLLELAGGDTQYF
>TRBJ2-1|TRBV28|TRBD2|.
TGTGCCAGCAGTTTAGAGGTACGCGGGGGAGAGCAGTTCTTC
CASSLEVRGGEQFF